Listed below are T cell receptor beta chains from one sample, sequenced in a study of control samples from healthy donors and cancer patients. Here immunoSEQ multiplex PCR was the method, and the copy in TCRdb shows in-frame clones only, minus some. Of 170,000 or so clones in the sample, about 93% were seen once. Sequences were obtained from blood. Receptors originate from a man aged 18 to 35 in good health. The CDR3 runs from the conserved cysteine through the conserved F or W. The D gene is left open where the match is weak. Size values are once, few and many counts, or a class for expanded clones, and some rows have none.

CDR3 length: 14
V gene: TRBV10-1
J gene: TRBJ2-2
D gene: NA
clone size: NA
CDR3 protein: CASIHRVVTGELFF
CDR3 DNA: TGCGCCAGCATTCACAGGGTCGTCACCGGGGAGCTGTTTTTT

CDR3 length: 13
V gene: TRBV10-2
J gene: TRBJ1-5
D gene: NA
clone size: NA
CDR3 protein: CASSEWPNQPQHF
CDR3 DNA: TGCGCCAGCAGTGAATGGCCCAATCAGCCCCAGCATTTT

CDR3 length: 15
V gene: TRBV10-2
J gene: TRBJ2-3
D gene: NA
clone size: NA
CDR3 protein: CASRGRWPATDTQYF
CDR3 DNA: TGCGCCAGCAGAGGGCGGTGGCCCGCCACAGATACGCAGTATTTT

CDR3 length: 11
V gene: TRBV7-3
J gene: TRBJ2-1
D gene: NA
clone size: NA
CDR3 protein: CASSPGSEQFF
CDR3 DNA: TGTGCCAGCAGCCCGGGGAGTGAGCAGTTCTTC

CDR3 length: 18
V gene: TRBV9
J gene: TRBJ1-5
D gene: TRBD1
clone size: NA
CDR3 protein: CASSLGDSLTLGNQPQHF
CDR3 DNA: TGTGCCAGCAGCCTGGGGGACAGTCTCACCCTGGGCAATCAGCCCCAGCATTTT

CDR3 length: 11
V gene: TRBV30
J gene: TRBJ1-1
D gene: NA
clone size: NA
CDR3 protein: CAWSDRYIAFF
CDR3 DNA: TGTGCCTGGAGTGACAGGTATATAGCTTTCTTT

CDR3 length: 14
V gene: TRBV7-9
J gene: TRBJ1-1
D gene: NA
clone size: once
CDR3 protein: CASSSAALGAEAFF
CDR3 DNA: TGTGCCAGCAGCTCGGCGGCATTAGGGGCGGAAGCTTTCTTT

CDR3 length: 13
V gene: TRBV7-3
J gene: TRBJ1-1
D gene: NA
clone size: NA
CDR3 protein: CASSPVQGTEAFF
CDR3 DNA: TGTGCCAGCAGCCCCGTACAGGGAACTGAAGCTTTCTTT

CDR3 length: 15
V gene: TRBV9
J gene: TRBJ1-1
D gene: NA
clone size: NA
CDR3 protein: CASSPRGGANTEAFF
CDR3 DNA: TGTGCCAGCAGCCCCCGGGGCGGCGCCAACACTGAAGCTTTCTTT

CDR3 length: 11
V gene: TRBV2
J gene: TRBJ2-2
D gene: NA
clone size: once
CDR3 protein: CAGGLAGELFF
CDR3 DNA: TGTGCCGGGGGGCTGGCCGGGGAGCTGTTTTTT

CDR3 length: 13
V gene: TRBV7-2
J gene: TRBJ2-7
D gene: TRBD2
clone size: once
CDR3 protein: CASSWGRGYEQYF
CDR3 DNA: TGTGCCAGCAGTTGGGGGAGGGGATACGAGCAGTACTTC

CDR3 length: 12
V gene: TRBV14
J gene: TRBJ2-1
D gene: NA
clone size: NA
CDR3 protein: CASSPRGWEQFF
CDR3 DNA: TGTGCCAGCAGCCCTAGGGGGTGGGAGCAGTTCTTC

CDR3 length: 18
V gene: TRBV4-1
J gene: TRBJ1-4
D gene: NA
clone size: NA
CDR3 protein: CASSHLRAGVDFNEKLFF
CDR3 DNA: TGCGCCAGCAGCCATTTACGTGCAGGGGTGGATTTTAATGAAAAACTGTTTTTT

CDR3 length: 14
V gene: TRBV9
J gene: TRBJ2-7
D gene: NA
clone size: NA
CDR3 protein: CASSTRQSEGEQYF
CDR3 DNA: TGTGCCAGCAGCACTCGACAGTCAGAGGGCGAGCAGTACTTC

CDR3 length: 14
V gene: TRBV29-1
J gene: TRBJ1-4
D gene: TRBD1
clone size: NA
CDR3 protein: CSVAGTATNEKLFF
CDR3 DNA: TGCAGCGTTGCGGGGACAGCAACTAATGAAAAACTGTTTTTT

CDR3 length: 12
V gene: TRBV2
J gene: TRBJ2-1
D gene: NA
clone size: NA
CDR3 protein: CARGPLNNEQFF
CDR3 DNA: TGTGCCAGGGGGCCTTTAAACAATGAGCAGTTCTTC

CDR3 length: 11
V gene: TRBV28
J gene: TRBJ1-4
D gene: NA
clone size: few
CDR3 protein: CASSHQTVSHF
CDR3 DNA: TGTGCCAGCAGCCATCAGACAGTCTCCCATTTT

CDR3 length: 14
V gene: TRBV7-2
J gene: TRBJ2-7
D gene: NA
clone size: NA
CDR3 protein: CASSLTGMAYEQYF
CDR3 DNA: TGTGCCAGCAGCTTAACAGGGATGGCCTACGAGCAGTACTTC

CDR3 length: 13
V gene: TRBV12-3/TRBV12-4
J gene: TRBJ1-2
D gene: NA
clone size: NA
CDR3 protein: CASRPARWSGYTF
CDR3 DNA: TGTGCCAGCAGACCGGCACGATGGAGTGGCTACACCTTC

CDR3 length: 13
V gene: TRBV7-9
J gene: TRBJ1-5
D gene: NA
clone size: NA
CDR3 protein: CASSLQGCQPQHF
CDR3 DNA: TGTGCCAGCAGCTTACAAGGTTGTCAGCCCCAGCATTTT

CDR3 length: 14
V gene: TRBV9
J gene: TRBJ1-3
D gene: NA
clone size: NA
CDR3 protein: CASQDHDSGNTIYF
CDR3 DNA: TGTGCCAGCCAAGATCATGACTCTGGAAACACCATATATTTT

CDR3 length: 14
V gene: TRBV6-5
J gene: TRBJ2-7
D gene: NA
clone size: NA
CDR3 protein: CASSKTASSYEQYF
CDR3 DNA: TGTGCCAGCAGTAAGACCGCTAGCTCCTACGAGCAGTACTTC

CDR3 length: 12
V gene: TRBV12-3/TRBV12-4
J gene: TRBJ1-5
D gene: NA
clone size: NA
CDR3 protein: CASSAGYQPQHF
CDR3 DNA: TGTGCCAGCAGCGCGGGGTATCAGCCCCAGCATTTT

CDR3 length: 12
V gene: TRBV25-1
J gene: TRBJ1-5
D gene: NA
clone size: NA
CDR3 protein: CASSENSQPQHF
CDR3 DNA: TGTGCCAGCAGTGAAAATAGTCAGCCCCAGCATTTT

CDR3 length: 17
V gene: TRBV2
J gene: TRBJ2-3
D gene: TRBD2
clone size: NA
CDR3 protein: CASRTDFSGGITDTQYF
CDR3 DNA: TGTGCCAGCAGGACCGACTTTAGCGGGGGTATCACAGATACGCAGTATTTT

CDR3 length: 16
V gene: TRBV24-1
J gene: TRBJ2-1
D gene: TRBD1
clone size: NA
CDR3 protein: CATSEQGAAGLNEQFF
CDR3 DNA: TGTGCCACCAGTGAGCAGGGGGCCGCTGGTTTGAATGAGCAGTTCTTC

CDR3 length: 14
V gene: TRBV9
J gene: TRBJ2-7
D gene: TRBD1
clone size: NA
CDR3 protein: CASSRQGLGDEQYF
CDR3 DNA: TGTGCCAGCAGCAGACAGGGTCTTGGGGACGAGCAGTACTTC

CDR3 length: 14
V gene: TRBV2
J gene: TRBJ2-3
D gene: TRBD2
clone size: NA
CDR3 protein: CASSGGGGAHTQYF
CDR3 DNA: TGTGCCAGCAGTGGCGGCGGGGGGGCACATACGCAGTATTTT

CDR3 length: 14
V gene: TRBV19
J gene: TRBJ2-2
D gene: NA
clone size: NA
CDR3 protein: CATISNRVAGELFF
CDR3 DNA: TGTGCCACCATTAGTAACAGGGTGGCCGGGGAGCTGTTTTTT

CDR3 length: 18
V gene: TRBV5-4
J gene: TRBJ2-1
D gene: TRBD1
clone size: NA
CDR3 protein: CASSPGSGQGAYNNEQFF
CDR3 DNA: TGTGCCAGCAGCCCGGGGTCCGGACAGGGGGCGTACAACAATGAGCAGTTCTTC

CDR3 length: 15
V gene: TRBV10-3
J gene: TRBJ2-1
D gene: NA
clone size: NA
CDR3 protein: CAPWPPHPNRGEQFF
CDR3 DNA: TGTGCCCCGTGGCCTCCGCACCCGAATAGGGGTGAGCAGTTCTTC

CDR3 length: 15
V gene: TRBV6-2/TRBV6-3
J gene: TRBJ1-6
D gene: TRBD1
clone size: NA
CDR3 protein: CASSYDATGGSPLHF
CDR3 DNA: TGTGCCAGCAGTTACGATGCGACAGGGGGATCACCCCTCCACTTT

CDR3 length: 15
V gene: TRBV25-1
J gene: TRBJ1-1
D gene: NA
clone size: NA
CDR3 protein: CASSPRQDMNTEAFF
CDR3 DNA: TGTGCCAGCAGTCCGCGACAGGACATGAACACTGAAGCTTTCTTT

CDR3 length: 17
V gene: TRBV5-4
J gene: TRBJ2-3
D gene: TRBD2
clone size: NA
CDR3 protein: CASSLGLAGGPADTQYF
CDR3 DNA: TGTGCCAGCAGCTTGGGACTAGCGGGGGGGCCGGCAGATACGCAGTATTTT

CDR3 length: 15
V gene: TRBV28
J gene: TRBJ2-4
D gene: NA
clone size: NA
CDR3 protein: CASTAVRLAKNIQYF
CDR3 DNA: TGTGCCAGCACCGCCGTTAGGTTAGCCAAAAACATTCAGTACTTC

CDR3 length: 15
V gene: TRBV29-1
J gene: TRBJ2-7
D gene: TRBD1
clone size: NA
CDR3 protein: CSVEAGGTGFYEQYF
CDR3 DNA: TGCAGCGTTGAAGCGGGCGGGACAGGGTTCTACGAGCAGTACTTC

CDR3 length: 14
V gene: TRBV2
J gene: TRBJ1-5
D gene: NA
clone size: NA
CDR3 protein: CASSDRPGDQPQHF
CDR3 DNA: TGTGCCAGCAGTGACCGTCCGGGAGATCAGCCCCAGCATTTT

CDR3 length: 15
V gene: TRBV5-4
J gene: TRBJ2-5
D gene: TRBD1
clone size: NA
CDR3 protein: CASSPGGGQGETQYF
CDR3 DNA: TGTGCCAGCAGTCCCGGAGGAGGACAGGGAGAGACCCAGTACTTC

CDR3 length: 16
V gene: TRBV19
J gene: TRBJ1-5
D gene: NA
clone size: NA
CDR3 protein: CASSIRAGRDGQPQHF
CDR3 DNA: TGTGCCAGTAGTATACGGGCGGGACGCGATGGGCAGCCCCAGCATTTT

CDR3 length: 16
V gene: TRBV29-1
J gene: TRBJ2-3
D gene: TRBD1
clone size: NA
CDR3 protein: CSVVGQGGFFTDTQYF
CDR3 DNA: TGCAGCGTTGTGGGACAGGGGGGCTTTTTCACAGATACGCAGTATTTT

CDR3 length: 16
V gene: TRBV6-4
J gene: TRBJ2-6
D gene: NA
clone size: NA
CDR3 protein: CASSDSGAPGANVLTF
CDR3 DNA: TGTGCCAGCAGTGACTCAGGGGCTCCTGGGGCCAACGTCCTGACTTTC

CDR3 length: 14
V gene: TRBV3-1/TRBV3-2
J gene: TRBJ2-7
D gene: NA
clone size: NA
CDR3 protein: CASSRALHSYEQYF
CDR3 DNA: TGTGCCAGTAGCCGGGCCCTACATTCATACGAGCAGTACTTC

CDR3 length: 13
V gene: TRBV2
J gene: TRBJ2-3
D gene: NA
clone size: NA
CDR3 protein: CASNEVGTDTQYF
CDR3 DNA: TGTGCCAGCAATGAGGTTGGCACAGATACGCAGTATTTT

CDR3 length: 16
V gene: TRBV4-1
J gene: TRBJ2-3
D gene: NA
clone size: NA
CDR3 protein: CASSQEAGTPGDTQYF
CDR3 DNA: TGCGCCAGCAGCCAAGAGGCCGGGACTCCAGGAGATACGCAGTATTTT

CDR3 length: 15
V gene: TRBV11-2
J gene: TRBJ2-7
D gene: NA
clone size: NA
CDR3 protein: CASSLTSGPSYEQYF
CDR3 DNA: TGTGCCAGCAGCCTCACATCCGGTCCCTCCTACGAGCAGTACTTC

CDR3 length: 14
V gene: TRBV24-1
J gene: TRBJ2-1
D gene: NA
clone size: NA
CDR3 protein: CATSEHGNYNEQFF
CDR3 DNA: TGTGCCACCAGTGAGCACGGGAATTACAATGAGCAGTTCTTC